This T cell receptor beta chain was captured by sequencing in a study of CD8 T cells in ankylosing spondylitis (dated by TCRdb to the late 2010s). Regarding the research as a whole: To find TCR variants linked to disease, the study profiled T cell receptor beta repertoires in ankylosing spondylitis patients and healthy donors. In total, the full study cohort was made up of 95 to 110 healthy donors and about two dozen ankylosing spondylitis patients. Samples of peripheral blood were taken, and for ankylosing spondylitis patients, synovial fluid was collected as well. Overall results and qualifications from the work: The disease-linked clones showed a CD8+ phenotype and occurred at relatively low frequencies in peripheral blood. The disease-linked clones were reported to be significantly enriched in matched synovial fluid samples from ankylosing spondylitis patients. Some of the motif variants had been reported before in the synovial fluid and blood of reactive arthritis patients, a finding that suggests common disease-initiation mechanisms. Blood from ankylosing spondylitis patients appeared to be characterized by a TCR beta motif composed of about eight highly homologous amino acid variants.

Reading the germline V gene gives CDR1 SGHVT and CDR2 SQSDAQ. Spanning cysteine to phenylalanine, the CDR3 consists of 15 amino acids. Only CDR3 DNA is held: 45 bases, read in frame from base 1. V gives up 5 bases and J gives up 3 bases, and the segment between their germline ends measures 17 bases. This clonotype was counted many times. What antigen it recognizes has not been identified. Base qualities are missing; no much larger clone stands one base away. The sequencing machine was an Illumina HiSeq 2500. TCR beta libraries were prepared by quantitative 5'-RACE with molecular barcodes. The original pipeline was this. To identify disease-linked TCR variants, a new computational method was used, one built on a probabilistic model of VDJ rearrangement. TCRdb reprocessed the public reads (quality trimming at Q25 with fastp, clone calling with MiXCR) and kept in-frame beta chains. Rows are combined by CDR3 protein, so each entry shows the most common genes and DNA. TCRdb's processing, not the authors', yielded these V and J calls. Within this sample are 450,000 to 550,000 distinct CDR3 sequences, with about 5% of them counted one time only. Jointly, the top ten make up around 3.5% of the sample.

This TCR was sampled from a male donor with ankylosing spondylitis. Recombination connected TRBV7-4 to TRBJ2-7; 6 matching bases give a weak D call of TRBD2. Material: blood, either unsorted or a sorted T cell fraction (not recorded which). The CDR3 is CASSQRLVEFYEQYF. Read as DNA, the sequence is TGTGCCAGCAGCCAGAGACTAGTTGAGTTCTACGAGCAGTACTTC.